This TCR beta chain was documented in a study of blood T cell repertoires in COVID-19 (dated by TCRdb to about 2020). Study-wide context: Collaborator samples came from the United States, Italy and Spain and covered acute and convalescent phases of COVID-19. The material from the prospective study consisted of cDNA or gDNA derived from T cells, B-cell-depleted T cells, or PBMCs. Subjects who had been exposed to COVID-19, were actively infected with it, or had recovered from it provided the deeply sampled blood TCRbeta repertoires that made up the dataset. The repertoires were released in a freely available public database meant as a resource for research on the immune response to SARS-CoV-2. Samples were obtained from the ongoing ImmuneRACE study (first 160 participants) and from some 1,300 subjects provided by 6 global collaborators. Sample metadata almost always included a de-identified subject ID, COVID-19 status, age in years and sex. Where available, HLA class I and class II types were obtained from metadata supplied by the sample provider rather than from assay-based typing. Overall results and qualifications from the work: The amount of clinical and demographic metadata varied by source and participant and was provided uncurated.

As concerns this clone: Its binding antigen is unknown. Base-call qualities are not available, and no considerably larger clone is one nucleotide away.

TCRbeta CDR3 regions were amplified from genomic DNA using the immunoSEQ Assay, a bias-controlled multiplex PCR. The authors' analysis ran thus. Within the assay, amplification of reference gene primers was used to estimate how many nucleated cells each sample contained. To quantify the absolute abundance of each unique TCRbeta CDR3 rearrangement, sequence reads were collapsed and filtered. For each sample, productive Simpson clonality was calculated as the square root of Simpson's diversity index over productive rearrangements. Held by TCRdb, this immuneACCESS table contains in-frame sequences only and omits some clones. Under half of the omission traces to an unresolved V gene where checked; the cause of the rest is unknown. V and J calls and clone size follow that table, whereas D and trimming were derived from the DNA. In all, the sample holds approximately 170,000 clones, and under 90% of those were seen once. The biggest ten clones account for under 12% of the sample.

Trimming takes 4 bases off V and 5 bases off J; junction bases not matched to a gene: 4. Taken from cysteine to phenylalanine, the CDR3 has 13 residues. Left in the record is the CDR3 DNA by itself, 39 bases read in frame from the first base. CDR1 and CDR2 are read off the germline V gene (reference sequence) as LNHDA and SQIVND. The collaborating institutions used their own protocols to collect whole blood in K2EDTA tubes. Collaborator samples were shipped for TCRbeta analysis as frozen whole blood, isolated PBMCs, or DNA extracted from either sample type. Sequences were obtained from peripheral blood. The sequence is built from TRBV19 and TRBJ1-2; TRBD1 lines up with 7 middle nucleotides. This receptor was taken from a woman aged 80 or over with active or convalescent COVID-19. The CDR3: CASSTRQGYGYTF. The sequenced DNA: TGTGCCAGTAGTACCAGACAGGGATATGGCTACACCTTC.